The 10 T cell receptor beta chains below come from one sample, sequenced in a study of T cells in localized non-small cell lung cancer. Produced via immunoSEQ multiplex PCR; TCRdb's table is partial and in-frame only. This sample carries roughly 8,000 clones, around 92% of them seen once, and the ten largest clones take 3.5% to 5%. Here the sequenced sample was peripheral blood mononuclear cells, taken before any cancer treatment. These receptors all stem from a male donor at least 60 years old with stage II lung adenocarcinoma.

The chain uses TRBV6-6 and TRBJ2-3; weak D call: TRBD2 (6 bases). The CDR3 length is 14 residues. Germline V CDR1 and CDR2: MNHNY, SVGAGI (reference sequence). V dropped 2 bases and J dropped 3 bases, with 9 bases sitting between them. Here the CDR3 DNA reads TGTGCCAGCAGTTACGCGCGGGGAACAGATACGCAGTATTTT. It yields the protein CASSYARGTDTQYF.

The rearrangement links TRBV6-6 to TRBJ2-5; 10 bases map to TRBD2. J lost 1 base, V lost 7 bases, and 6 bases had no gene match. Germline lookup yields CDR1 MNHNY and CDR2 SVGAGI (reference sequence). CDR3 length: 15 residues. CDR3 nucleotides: TGTGCCAGCATCCCCCCTAGCGGGGGCCAAGAGACCCAGTACTTC. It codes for CASIPPSGGQETQYF.

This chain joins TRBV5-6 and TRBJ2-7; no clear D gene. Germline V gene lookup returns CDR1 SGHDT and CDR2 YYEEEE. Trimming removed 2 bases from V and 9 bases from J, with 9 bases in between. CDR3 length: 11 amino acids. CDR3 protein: CASSLRGVQYF. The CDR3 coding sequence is TGTGCCAGCAGCTTAAGAGGAGTGCAGTACTTC.

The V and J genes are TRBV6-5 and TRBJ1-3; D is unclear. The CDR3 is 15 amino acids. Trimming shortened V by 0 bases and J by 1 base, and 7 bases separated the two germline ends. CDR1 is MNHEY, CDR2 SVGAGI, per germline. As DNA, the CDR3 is TGTGCCAGCAGTTACTCGATGGCTTCTGGAAACACCATATATTTT. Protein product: CASSYSMASGNTIYF.

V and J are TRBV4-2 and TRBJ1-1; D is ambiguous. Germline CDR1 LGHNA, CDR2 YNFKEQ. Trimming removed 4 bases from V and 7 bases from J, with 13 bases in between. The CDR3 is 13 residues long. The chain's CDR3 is CASSRSGQNEAFF. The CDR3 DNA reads TGTGCCAGCAGCCGATCGGGCCAGAATGAAGCTTTCTTT.

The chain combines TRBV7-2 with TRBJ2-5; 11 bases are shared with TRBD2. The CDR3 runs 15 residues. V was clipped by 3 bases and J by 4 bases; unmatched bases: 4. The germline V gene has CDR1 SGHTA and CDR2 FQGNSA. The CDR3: CASSFSGGARETQYF. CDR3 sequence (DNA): TGTGCCAGCAGCTTTAGCGGGGGGGCACGAGAGACCCAGTACTTC.

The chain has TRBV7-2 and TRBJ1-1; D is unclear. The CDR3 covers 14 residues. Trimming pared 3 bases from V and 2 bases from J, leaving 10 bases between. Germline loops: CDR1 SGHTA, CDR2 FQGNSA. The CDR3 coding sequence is TGTGCCAGCAGCTTGGGAGGGTCAAACACTGAAGCTTTCTTT. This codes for CASSLGGSNTEAFF. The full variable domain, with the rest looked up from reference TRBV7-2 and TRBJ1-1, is GAGVSQSPSNKVTEKGKDVELRCDPISGHTALYWYRQSLGQGLEFLIYFQGNSAPDKSGLPSDRFSAERTGGSVSTLTIQRTQQEDSAVYLCASSLGGSNTEAFFGQGTRLTVV.

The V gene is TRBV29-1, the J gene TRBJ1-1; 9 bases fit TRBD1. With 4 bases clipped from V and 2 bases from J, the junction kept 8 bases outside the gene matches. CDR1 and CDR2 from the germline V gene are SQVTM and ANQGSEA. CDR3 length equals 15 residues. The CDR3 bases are TGCAGCGTTGGTCGTGGACAGGGGAGAAACACTGAAGCTTTCTTT. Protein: CSVGRGQGRNTEAFF.

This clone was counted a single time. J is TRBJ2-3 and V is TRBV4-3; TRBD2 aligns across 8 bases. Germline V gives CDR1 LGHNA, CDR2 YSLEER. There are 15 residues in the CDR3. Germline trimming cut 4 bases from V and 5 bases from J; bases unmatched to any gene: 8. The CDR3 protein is CASSRQRGRIDTQYF. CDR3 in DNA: TGCGCCAGCAGCCGACAGCGGGGGCGTATAGATACGCAGTATTTT.

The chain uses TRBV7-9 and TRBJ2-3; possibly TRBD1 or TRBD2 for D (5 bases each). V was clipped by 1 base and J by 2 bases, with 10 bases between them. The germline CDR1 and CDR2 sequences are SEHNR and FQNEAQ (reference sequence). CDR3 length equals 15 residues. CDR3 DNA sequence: TGTGCCAGCAGCTTAGTGATCGGGGCCACAGATACGCAGTATTTT. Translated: CASSLVIGATDTQYF.